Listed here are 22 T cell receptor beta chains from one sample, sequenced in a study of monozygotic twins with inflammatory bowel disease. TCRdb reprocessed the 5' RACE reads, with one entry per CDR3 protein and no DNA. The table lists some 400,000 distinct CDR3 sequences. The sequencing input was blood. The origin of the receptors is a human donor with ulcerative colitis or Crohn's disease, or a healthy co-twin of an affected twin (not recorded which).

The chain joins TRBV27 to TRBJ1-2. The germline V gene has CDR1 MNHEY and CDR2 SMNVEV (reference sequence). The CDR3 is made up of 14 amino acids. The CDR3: CASSLSAGYYGYTF.

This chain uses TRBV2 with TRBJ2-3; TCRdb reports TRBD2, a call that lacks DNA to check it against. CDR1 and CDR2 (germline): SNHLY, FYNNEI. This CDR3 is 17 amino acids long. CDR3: CASRAGGLATFTDTQYF. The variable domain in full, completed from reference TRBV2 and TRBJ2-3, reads EPEVTQTPSHQVTQMGQEVILRCVPISNHLYFYWYRQILGQKVEFLVSFYNNEISEKSEIFDDQFSVERPDGSNFTLKIRSTKLEDSAMYFCASRAGGLATFTDTQYFGPGTRLTVL.

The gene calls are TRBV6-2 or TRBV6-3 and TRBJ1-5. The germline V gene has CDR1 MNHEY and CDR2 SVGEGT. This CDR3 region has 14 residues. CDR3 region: CASRGASGNQPQHF.

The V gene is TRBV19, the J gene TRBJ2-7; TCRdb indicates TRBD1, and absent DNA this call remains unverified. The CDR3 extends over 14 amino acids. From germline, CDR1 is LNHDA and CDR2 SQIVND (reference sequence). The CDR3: CASSDDSLSYEQYF. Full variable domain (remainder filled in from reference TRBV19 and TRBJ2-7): DGGITQSPKYLFRKEGQNVTLSCEQNLNHDAMYWYRQDPGQGLRLIYYSQIVNDFQKGDIAEGYSVSREKKESFPLTVTSAQKNPTAFYLCASSDDSLSYEQYFGPGTRLTVT.

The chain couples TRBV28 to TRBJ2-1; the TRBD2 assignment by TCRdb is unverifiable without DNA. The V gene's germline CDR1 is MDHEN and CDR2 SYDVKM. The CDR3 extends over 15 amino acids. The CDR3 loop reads CASTIIAAGDNEQFF.

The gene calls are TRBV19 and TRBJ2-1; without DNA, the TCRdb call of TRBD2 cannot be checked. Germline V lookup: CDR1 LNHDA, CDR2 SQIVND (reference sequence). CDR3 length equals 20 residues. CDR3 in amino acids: CASSIYQGGDGLAKYNEQFF.

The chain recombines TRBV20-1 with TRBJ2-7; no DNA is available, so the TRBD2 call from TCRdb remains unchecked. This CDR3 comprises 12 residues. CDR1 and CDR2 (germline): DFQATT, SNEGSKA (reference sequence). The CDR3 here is CSAPASLYEQYF.

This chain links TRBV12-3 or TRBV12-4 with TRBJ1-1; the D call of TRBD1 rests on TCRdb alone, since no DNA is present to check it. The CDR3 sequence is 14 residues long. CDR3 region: CASRLRGGVTEAFF.

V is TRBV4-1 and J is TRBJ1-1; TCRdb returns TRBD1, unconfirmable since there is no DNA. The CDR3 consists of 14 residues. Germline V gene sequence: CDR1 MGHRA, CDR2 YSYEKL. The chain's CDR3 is CASSQDRGDPEAFF.

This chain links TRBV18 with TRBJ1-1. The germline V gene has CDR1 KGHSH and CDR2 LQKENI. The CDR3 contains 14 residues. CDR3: CASSPKGMNTEAFF.

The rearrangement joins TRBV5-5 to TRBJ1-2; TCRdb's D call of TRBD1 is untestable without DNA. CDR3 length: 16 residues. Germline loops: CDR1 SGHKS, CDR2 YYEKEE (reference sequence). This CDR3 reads CASSLGPGAQVYGYTF.

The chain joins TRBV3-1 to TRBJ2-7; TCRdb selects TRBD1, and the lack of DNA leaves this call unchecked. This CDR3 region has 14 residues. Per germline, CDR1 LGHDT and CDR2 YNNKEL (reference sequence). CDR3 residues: CASSLGGAVYEQYF.

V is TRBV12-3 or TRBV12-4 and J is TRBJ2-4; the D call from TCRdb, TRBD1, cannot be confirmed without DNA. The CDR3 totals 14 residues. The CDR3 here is CASTVGQYKNIQYF.

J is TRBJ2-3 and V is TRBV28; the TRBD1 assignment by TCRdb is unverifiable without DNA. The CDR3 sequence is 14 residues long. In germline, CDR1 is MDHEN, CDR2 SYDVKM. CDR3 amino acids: CASTPPGGTDTQYF.

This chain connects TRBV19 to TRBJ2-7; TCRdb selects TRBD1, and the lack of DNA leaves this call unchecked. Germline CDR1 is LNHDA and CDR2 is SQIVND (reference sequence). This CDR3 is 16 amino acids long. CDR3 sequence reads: CASSTLREFGTYEQYF.

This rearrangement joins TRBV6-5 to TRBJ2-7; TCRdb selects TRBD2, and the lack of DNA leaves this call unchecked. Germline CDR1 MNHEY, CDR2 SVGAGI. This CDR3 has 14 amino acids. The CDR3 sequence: CASSSRTSSNEQYF.

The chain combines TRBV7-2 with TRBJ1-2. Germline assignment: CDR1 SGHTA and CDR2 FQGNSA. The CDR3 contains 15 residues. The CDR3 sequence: CASSLATALFSGYTF.

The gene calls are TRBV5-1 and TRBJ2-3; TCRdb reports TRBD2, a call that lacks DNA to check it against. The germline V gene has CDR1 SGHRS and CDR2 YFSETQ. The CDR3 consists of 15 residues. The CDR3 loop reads CASSGTGTGGDTQYF.

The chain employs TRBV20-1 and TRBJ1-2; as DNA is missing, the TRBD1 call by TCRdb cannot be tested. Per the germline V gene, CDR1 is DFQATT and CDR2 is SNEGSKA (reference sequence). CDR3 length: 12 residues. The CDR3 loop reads CSARAGDYGYTF.

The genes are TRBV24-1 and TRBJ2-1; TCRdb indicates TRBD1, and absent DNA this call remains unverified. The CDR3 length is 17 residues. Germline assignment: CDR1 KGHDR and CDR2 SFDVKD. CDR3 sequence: CATSEGVIASGYNEQFF.

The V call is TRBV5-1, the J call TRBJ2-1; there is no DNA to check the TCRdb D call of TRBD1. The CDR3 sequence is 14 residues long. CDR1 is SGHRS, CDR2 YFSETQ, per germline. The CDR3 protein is CASSLSGQLNEQFF.

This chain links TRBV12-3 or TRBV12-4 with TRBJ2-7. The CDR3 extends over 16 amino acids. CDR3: CASSSRITLLFYEQYF.